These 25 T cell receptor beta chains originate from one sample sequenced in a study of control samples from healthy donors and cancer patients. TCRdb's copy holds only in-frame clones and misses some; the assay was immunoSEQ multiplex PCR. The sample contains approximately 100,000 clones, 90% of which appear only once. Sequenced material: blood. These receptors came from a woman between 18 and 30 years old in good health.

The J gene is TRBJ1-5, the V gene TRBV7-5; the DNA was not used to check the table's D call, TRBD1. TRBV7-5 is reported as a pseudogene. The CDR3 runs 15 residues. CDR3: CARSLTGVGNQPQHF. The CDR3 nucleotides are TGTGCCAGAAGCTTGACAGGGGTTGGCAATCAGCCCCAGCATTTT.

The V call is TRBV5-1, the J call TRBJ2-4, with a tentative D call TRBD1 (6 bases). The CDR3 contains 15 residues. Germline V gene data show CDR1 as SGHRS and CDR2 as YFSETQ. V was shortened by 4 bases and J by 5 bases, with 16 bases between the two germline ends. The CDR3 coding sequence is TGCGCCAGCAGCGCCGGATTAGGGGGACAAAACATTCAGTACTTC. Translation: CASSAGLGGQNIQYF. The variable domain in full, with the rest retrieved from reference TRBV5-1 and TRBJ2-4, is KAGVTQTPRYLIKTRGQQVTLSCSPISGHRSVSWYQQTPGQGLQFLFEYFSETQRNKGNFPGRFSGRQFSNSRSEMNVSTLELGDSALYLCASSAGLGGQNIQYFGAGTRLSVL.

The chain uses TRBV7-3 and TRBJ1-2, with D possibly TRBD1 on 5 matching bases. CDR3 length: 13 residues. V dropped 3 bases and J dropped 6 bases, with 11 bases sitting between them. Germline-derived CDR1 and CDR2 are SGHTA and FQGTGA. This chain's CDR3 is CASSLGVGDGYTF. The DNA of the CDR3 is TGTGCCAGCAGCTTGGGGGTCGGAGATGGCTACACCTTC.

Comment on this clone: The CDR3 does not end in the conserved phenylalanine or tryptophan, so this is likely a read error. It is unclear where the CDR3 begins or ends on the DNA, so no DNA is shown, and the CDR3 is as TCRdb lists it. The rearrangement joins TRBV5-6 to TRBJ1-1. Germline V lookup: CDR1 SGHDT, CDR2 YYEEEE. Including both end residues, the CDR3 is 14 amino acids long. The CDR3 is CASSLWGSAHRGTL.

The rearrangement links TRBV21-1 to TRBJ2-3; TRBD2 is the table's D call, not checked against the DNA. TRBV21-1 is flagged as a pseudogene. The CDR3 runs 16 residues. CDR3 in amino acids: CASSKGRPGGGDTQYF. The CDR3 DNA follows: TGTGCCAGCAGCAAAGGTCGCCCGGGTGGGGGGGATACGCAGTATTTT.

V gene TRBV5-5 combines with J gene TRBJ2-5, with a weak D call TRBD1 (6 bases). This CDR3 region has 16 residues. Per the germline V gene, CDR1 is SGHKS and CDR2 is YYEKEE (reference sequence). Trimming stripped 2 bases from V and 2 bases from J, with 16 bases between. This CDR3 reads CASSFTGYVGQETQYF. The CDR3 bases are TGTGCCAGCAGCTTCACAGGGTACGTAGGTCAAGAGACCCAGTACTTC.

CDR3 in amino acids: CASSRTPRDTEAFF. The CDR3 DNA follows: TGTGCCAGCAGCCGGACCCCAAGGGACACTGAAGCTTTCTTT. This rearrangement joins TRBV5-4 to TRBJ1-1, with D hard to call. The germline gives CDR1 SGHNT, CDR2 YYREEE (reference sequence). CDR3 length: 14 amino acids. V was pared by 4 bases and J by 3 bases, with 13 bases between.

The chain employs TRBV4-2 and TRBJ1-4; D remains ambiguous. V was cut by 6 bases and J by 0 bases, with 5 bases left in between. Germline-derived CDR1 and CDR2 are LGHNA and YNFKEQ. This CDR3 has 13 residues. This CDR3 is CASRDATNEKLFF. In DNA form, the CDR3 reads TGTGCCAGCAGGGATGCAACTAATGAAAAACTGTTTTTT.

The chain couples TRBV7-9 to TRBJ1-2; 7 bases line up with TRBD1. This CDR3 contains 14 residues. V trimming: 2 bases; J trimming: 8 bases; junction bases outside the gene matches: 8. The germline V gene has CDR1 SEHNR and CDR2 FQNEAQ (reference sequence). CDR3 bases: TGTGCCAGCAGCTTAATTAACAGGGGAAACGGCTACACCTTC. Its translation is CASSLINRGNGYTF.

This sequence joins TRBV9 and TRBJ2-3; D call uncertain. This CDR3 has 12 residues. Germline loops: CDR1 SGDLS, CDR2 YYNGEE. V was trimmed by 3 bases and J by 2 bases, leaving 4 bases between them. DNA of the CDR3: TGTGCCAGCAGCGGAATCACAGATACGCAGTATTTT. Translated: CASSGITDTQYF.

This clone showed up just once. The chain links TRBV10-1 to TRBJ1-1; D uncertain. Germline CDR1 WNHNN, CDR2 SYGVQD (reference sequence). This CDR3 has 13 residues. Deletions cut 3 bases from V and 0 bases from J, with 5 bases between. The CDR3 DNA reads TGCGCCAGCAGTGACCCCATGAACACTGAAGCTTTCTTT. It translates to CASSDPMNTEAFF.

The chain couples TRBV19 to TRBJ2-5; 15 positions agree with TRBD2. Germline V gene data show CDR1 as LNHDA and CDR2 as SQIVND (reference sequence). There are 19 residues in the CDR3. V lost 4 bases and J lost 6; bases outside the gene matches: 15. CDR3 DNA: TGTGCCAGTAGTAATCTGCCGGGACTAGCGGGGGGTGGTGGAAAGACCCAGTACTTC. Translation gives CASSNLPGLAGGGGKTQYF. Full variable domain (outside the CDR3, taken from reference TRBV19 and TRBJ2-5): DGGITQSPKYLFRKEGQNVTLSCEQNLNHDAMYWYRQDPGQGLRLIYYSQIVNDFQKGDIAEGYSVSREKKESFPLTVTSAQKNPTAFYLCASSNLPGLAGGGGKTQYFGPGTRLLVL.

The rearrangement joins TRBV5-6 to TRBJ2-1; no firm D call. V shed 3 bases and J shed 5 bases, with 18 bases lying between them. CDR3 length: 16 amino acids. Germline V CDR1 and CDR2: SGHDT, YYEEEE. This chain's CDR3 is CASSSQRPESHNEQFF. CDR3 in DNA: TGTGCCAGCAGCTCCCAAAGGCCGGAATCCCACAATGAGCAGTTCTTC.

CDR3 residues: CASSGKNGTSGVAKNIQYF. In nucleotides, the CDR3 is TGCGCCAGCAGCGGGAAAAACGGGACTAGCGGGGTGGCCAAAAACATTCAGTACTTC. The V and J genes are TRBV5-1 and TRBJ2-4; 13 bases fit TRBD2. The CDR3 has 19 residues. Germline CDR1 and CDR2: SGHRS and YFSETQ. V lost 4 bases and J lost 1; bases outside the gene matches: 11.

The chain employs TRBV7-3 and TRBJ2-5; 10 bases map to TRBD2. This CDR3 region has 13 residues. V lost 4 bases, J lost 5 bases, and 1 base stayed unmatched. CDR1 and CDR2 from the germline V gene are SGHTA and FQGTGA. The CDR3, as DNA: TGTGCCAGCAGCTCTAGCGGGGGTGAGACCCAGTACTTC. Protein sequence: CASSSSGGETQYF.

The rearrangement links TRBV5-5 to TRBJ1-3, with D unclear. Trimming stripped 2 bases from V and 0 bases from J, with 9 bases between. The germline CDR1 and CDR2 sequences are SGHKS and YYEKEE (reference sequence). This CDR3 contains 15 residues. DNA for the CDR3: TGTGCCAGCAGCTTCGGTGGCAGCTCTGGAAACACCATATATTTT. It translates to CASSFGGSSGNTIYF.

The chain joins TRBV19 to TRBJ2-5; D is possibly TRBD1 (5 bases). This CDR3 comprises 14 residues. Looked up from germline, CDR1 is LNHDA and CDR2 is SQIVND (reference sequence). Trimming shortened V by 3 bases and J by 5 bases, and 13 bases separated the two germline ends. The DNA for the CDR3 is TGTGCCAGTAGTATGACAGCAATCGGGGAGACCCAGTACTTC. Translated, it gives CASSMTAIGETQYF.

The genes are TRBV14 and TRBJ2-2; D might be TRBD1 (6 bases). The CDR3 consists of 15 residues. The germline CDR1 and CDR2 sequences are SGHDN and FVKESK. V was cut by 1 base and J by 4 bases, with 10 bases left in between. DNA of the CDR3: TGTGCCAGCAGCCAAGTTGCAGGGGTCACCGGGGAGCTGTTTTTT. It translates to CASSQVAGVTGELFF.

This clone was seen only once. The CDR3 DNA reads TGTGCCACCGCTCAAGGAGGTTCGCGCACTGAAGCTTTCTTT. It specifies CATAQGGSRTEAFF. This chain joins TRBV15 and TRBJ1-1, with no clear D. The CDR3 covers 14 residues. Trimming stripped 8 bases from V and 4 bases from J, with 17 bases between. CDR1 is LNHNV, CDR2 YYDKDF, per germline (reference sequence). Together with reference TRBV15 and TRBJ1-1, the CDR3 gives the full variable domain: DAMVIQNPRYQVTQFGKPVTLSCSQTLNHNVMYWYQQKSSQAPKLLFHYYDKDFNNEADTPDNFQSRRPNTSFCFLDIRSPGLGDTAMYLCATAQGGSRTEAFFGQGTRLTVV.

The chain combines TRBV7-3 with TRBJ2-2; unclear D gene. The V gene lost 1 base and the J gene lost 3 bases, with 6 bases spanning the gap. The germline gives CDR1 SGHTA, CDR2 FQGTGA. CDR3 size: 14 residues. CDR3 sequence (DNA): TGTGCCAGCAGCTTAATCGGATACACCGGGGAGCTGTTTTTT. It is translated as CASSLIGYTGELFF.

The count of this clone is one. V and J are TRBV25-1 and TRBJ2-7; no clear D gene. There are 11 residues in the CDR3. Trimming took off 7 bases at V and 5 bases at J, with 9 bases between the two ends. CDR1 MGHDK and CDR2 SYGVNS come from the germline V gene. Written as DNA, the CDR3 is TGTGCCAGCACAGGCGGCCACGAGCAGTACTTC. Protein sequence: CASTGGHEQYF.

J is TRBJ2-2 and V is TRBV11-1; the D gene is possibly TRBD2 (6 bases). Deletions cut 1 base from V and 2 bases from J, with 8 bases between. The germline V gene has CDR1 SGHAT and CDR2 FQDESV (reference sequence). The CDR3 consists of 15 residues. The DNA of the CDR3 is TGTGCCAGCAGCTTAGACGGGAGTAACACCGGGGAGCTGTTTTTT. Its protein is CASSLDGSNTGELFF.

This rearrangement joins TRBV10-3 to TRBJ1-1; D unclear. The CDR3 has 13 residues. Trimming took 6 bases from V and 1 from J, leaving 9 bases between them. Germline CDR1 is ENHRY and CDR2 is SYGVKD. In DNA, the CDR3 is TGTGCCATCAGAGAACAGCCGAACACTGAAGCTTTCTTT. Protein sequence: CAIREQPNTEAFF.

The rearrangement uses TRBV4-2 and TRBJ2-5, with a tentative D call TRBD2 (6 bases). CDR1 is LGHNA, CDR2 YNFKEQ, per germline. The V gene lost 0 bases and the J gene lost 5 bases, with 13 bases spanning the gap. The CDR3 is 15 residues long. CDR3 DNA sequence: TGTGCCAGCAGCCAAGATTTGCGGGGCAGCGAGACCCAGTACTTC. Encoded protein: CASSQDLRGSETQYF.

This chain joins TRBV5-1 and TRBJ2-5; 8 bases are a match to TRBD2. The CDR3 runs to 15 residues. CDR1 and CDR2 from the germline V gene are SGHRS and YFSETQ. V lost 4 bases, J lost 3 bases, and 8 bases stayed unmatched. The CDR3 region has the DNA TGCGCCAGCAGCGTCGGGGGGGCCTTGGAAGAGACCCAGTACTTC. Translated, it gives CASSVGGALEETQYF.